This T cell receptor beta chain was sequenced for a study of T-cell reconstitution after alpha-beta-depleted transplantation in children. The CDR3 is made up of 12 amino acids. V lost 6 bases to trimming and J lost 6 bases, with 8 bases between them. Germline values: CDR1 LGHDT, CDR2 YNNKEL (reference sequence). TCRbeta library preparation incorporated unique molecular identifiers. TCRdb reprocessed the PCR reads via MiXCR and lists one record per CDR3 protein. The repertoire includes 360,000 or so distinct CDR3 sequences, roughly 20% of them detected once, and 3% to 4% sits in the top ten. This clonotype has a handful of counts.

The chain has TRBV3-1 and TRBJ2-2; D not certain. This clonotype was sampled from a human donor who donated a stem cell graft to a child with acute myeloid leukemia. Sequenced here: PBMCs from the stem cell graft donor, sampled from the stem cell graft. This CDR3 reads CASSPPAGELFF. In DNA form, the CDR3 reads TGTGCCAGCAGTCCTCCAGCCGGGGAGCTGTTTTTT.